The rows below give T cell receptor beta chains drawn from one sample of a study of T cell responses to AZD1222 COVID-19 vaccine. Assay: immunoSEQ multiplex PCR; the TCRdb copy retains only in-frame clones and omits some. The sample has 120,000 or so clones, 85% to 90% seen once. The sample in question was peripheral blood, obtained on day 0 of MenACWY control vaccination. Every receptor here comes from an adult in good health. CDR3s include the opening cysteine and the closing phenylalanine or tryptophan. The order of the fields is D gene, J gene, V gene, clone size, CDR3 protein, CDR3 DNA. D genes are given only for firm matches. A row's size may be missing; if present it is once, few, many or a size class.

>TRBD2|TRBJ2-2|TRBV7-2|.
CASSLVGLAPGVVGELFF
TGTGCCAGCAGCTTAGTGGGACTAGCTCCCGGGGTCGTCGGGGAGCTGTTTTTT
>.|TRBJ2-7|TRBV5-1|.
CASSQAYEQYF
TGCGCCAGCAGCCAAGCCTACGAGCAGTACTTC
>.|TRBJ2-5|TRBV6-5|.
CASSYGGSSETQYF
TGTGCCAGCAGTTACGGCGGGTCCAGTGAGACCCAGTACTTC
>TRBD1|TRBJ2-3|TRBV29-1|.
CSVETGGLGDTQYF
TGCAGCGTTGAAACAGGGGGCTTGGGAGATACGCAGTATTTT
>.|TRBJ1-6|TRBV6-5|.
CASSYRDSPLHF
TGTGCCAGCAGTTACAGGGATTCACCCCTCCACTTT
>.|TRBJ2-7|TRBV12-3/TRBV12-4|.
CASSLASYEQYF
TGTGCCAGCAGTTTAGCATCCTACGAGCAGTACTTC
>.|TRBJ2-2|TRBV11-3|.
CASSLSRGARTGELFF
TGTGCCAGCAGCTTGTCCCGGGGGGCTCGGACCGGGGAGCTGTTTTTT
>.|TRBJ1-2|TRBV12-3/TRBV12-4|.
CASRQQGTLHF
TGTGCCAGCAGACAACAGGGAACTTTACACTTC
>.|TRBJ2-1|TRBV9|.
CASSVEGGNEQFF
TGTGCCAGCAGCGTAGAAGGGGGCAATGAGCAGTTCTTC
>.|TRBJ1-6|TRBV28|.
CASSWGHSSPLHF
TGTGCCAGCAGTTGGGGACATAGTTCACCCCTCCACTTT
>TRBD1|TRBJ1-6|TRBV20-1|.
CSASRAGGTYNSPLHF
TGCAGTGCTAGTCGTGCAGGGGGAACCTATAATTCACCCCTCCACTTT
>.|TRBJ1-1|TRBV3-1/TRBV3-2|.
CASSQGYGQSSF
TGTGCCAGCAGCCAAGGGTACGGCCAGTCAAGTTTT
>.|TRBJ2-3|TRBV11-2|once
CASSLTGLSTDTQYF
TGTGCCAGCAGCTTAACGGGACTTTCCACAGATACGCAGTATTTT